These T cell receptor beta chains were read from a single sample in a study of shared clonotypes between healthy human individuals. Repertoires were generated with immunoSEQ multiplex PCR, while TCRdb's copy carries only in-frame clones and drops some. This table holds some 1 million clones, 65% to 75% found once. Source material: memory CD4+ T cells sorted from blood. Receptors were obtained from a man between 18 and 35 years old in good health. Each CDR3 is given with its conserved first and last residue. A D gene is named only where the DNA matches it firmly. Clone size is shown for a subset of rows, as once, few, many or a class of expanded clone.

>TRBJ2-7|TRBD2|TRBV25-1|NA
CASSESGLFYEQYF
TGTGCCAGCAGTGAATCGGGACTATTCTACGAGCAGTACTTC
>TRBJ1-1|TRBD1|TRBV19|few
CASTAQGWMNTEAFF
TGTGCCAGTACCGCACAGGGGTGGATGAACACTGAAGCTTTCTTT
>TRBJ1-2|NA|TRBV18|NA
CASSPPGAAERGYTF
TGTGCCAGCTCACCACCGGGGGCAGCAGAAAGGGGCTACACCTTC
>TRBJ1-1|NA|TRBV19|once
CASSIMASEAFF
TGTGCCAGTAGTATAATGGCGAGTGAAGCTTTCTTT
>TRBJ1-5|TRBD1|TRBV2|NA
CASQGQGDSPQHF
TGTGCCAGCCAAGGACAGGGTGATTCGCCCCAGCATTTT
>TRBJ2-7|NA|TRBV27|many
CASSLRGAAYEQYF
TGTGCCAGCAGTTTACGGGGGGCGGCATACGAGCAGTACTTC
>TRBJ2-1|NA|TRBV4-1|NA
CASSQEGGRAWNEQFF
TGCGCCAGCAGCCAAGAAGGCGGACGCGCCTGGAATGAGCAGTTCTTC
>TRBJ2-2|NA|TRBV7-9|many
CASRAAANTGELFF
TGTGCCAGCAGGGCCGCGGCGAACACCGGGGAGCTGTTTTTT
>TRBJ1-2|NA|TRBV2|NA
CASIPGRMGGYTF
TGTGCCAGCATCCCAGGTCGGATGGGTGGCTACACCTTC
>TRBJ1-6|TRBD1|TRBV19|few
CASNTRTGGNSPLHF
TGTGCCAGTAACACTAGGACAGGGGGTAATTCACCCCTCCACTTT
>TRBJ2-1|TRBD2|TRBV6-4|NA
CASSASPGGSSYNEQFF
TGTGCCAGCAGTGCATCCCCGGGGGGGAGCTCCTACAATGAGCAGTTCTTC
>TRBJ2-5|TRBD1|TRBV4-1|NA
CASSPTGEVGTQYF
TGCGCCAGCAGCCCGACAGGGGAAGTGGGGACCCAGTACTTC
>TRBJ2-7|NA|TRBV20-1|NA
CSATSPDEQYF
TGCAGTGCTACTAGTCCCGACGAGCAGTACTTC
>TRBJ1-1|NA|TRBV19|NA
CASNRGQLNTEAFF
TGTGCCAGTAATCGCGGACAGTTGAACACTGAAGCTTTCTTT
>TRBJ2-1|TRBD2|TRBV7-9|NA
CATPSGSYNEQFF
TGTGCCACCCCTAGCGGAAGCTACAATGAGCAGTTCTTC
>TRBJ1-5|TRBD1|TRBV9|few
CASSSGQNSNQPQHF
TGTGCCAGCAGCTCGGGACAGAATAGCAATCAGCCCCAGCATTTT
>TRBJ2-1|TRBD1|TRBV6-5|NA
CASSSSTGRYNEQFF
TGTGCCAGCAGTTCCTCGACAGGGCGATACAATGAGCAGTTCTTC